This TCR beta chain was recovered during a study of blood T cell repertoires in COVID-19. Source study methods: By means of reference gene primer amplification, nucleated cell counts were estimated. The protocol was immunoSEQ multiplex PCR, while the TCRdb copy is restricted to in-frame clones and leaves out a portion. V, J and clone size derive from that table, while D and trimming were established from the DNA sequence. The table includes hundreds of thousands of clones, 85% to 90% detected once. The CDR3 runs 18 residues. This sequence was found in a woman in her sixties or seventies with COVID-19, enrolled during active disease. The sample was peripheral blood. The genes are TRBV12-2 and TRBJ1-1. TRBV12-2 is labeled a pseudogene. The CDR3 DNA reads TGTGCAAGTCGCTTAGTACCGCCCTGGGGGGGGCATAGGACTGAAGCTTTCTTT. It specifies CASRLVPPWGGHRTEAFF.